These 30 T cell receptor beta chains originate from one sample sequenced in a study of T cells in Graves' hyperthyroidism and ophthalmopathy. Amplified TCR beta CDR3 regions derived from RNA transcripts. First-round RT-PCR of the TCR CDR3 relied on the HTBI primer set. Using its own MiXCR run on the multiplex PCR reads, TCRdb lists one record per CDR3 protein. The data hold roughly 250,000 distinct CDR3 sequences, with over 15% observed a single time. Sequencing was done on a sample of blood. The source of these receptors is a woman aged 18-29 years with Graves' ophthalmopathy.

This clonotype was recorded many times. The rearrangement uses TRBV6-1 and TRBJ1-3; TRBD1 is a possible D gene (6 bases). The V gene lost 3 bases and the J gene lost 4 bases, with 7 bases spanning the gap. Per the germline V gene, CDR1 is MNHNS and CDR2 is SASEGT. The CDR3 has 13 residues. CDR3 region: CASSEDRGNTIYF. The CDR3 nucleotides are TGTGCCAGCAGTGAGGACAGAGGAAACACCATATATTTT.

Ten or more counts support this clonotype. The gene calls are TRBV19 and TRBJ1-2; 8 bases match TRBD1. Losses at the gene ends were 3 bases for V and 2 bases for J; bases not matched to a gene: 5. Germline CDR1 reads LNHDA; CDR2 reads SQIVND (reference sequence). The CDR3 has 15 amino acids. The CDR3 loop reads CASSIRDRRNYGYTF. As DNA, the CDR3 is TGTGCCAGTAGTATCCGGGACAGGAGAAACTATGGCTACACCTTC.

This clonotype has just one count. The chain carries TRBV19 and TRBJ2-3; TRBD1 aligns across 9 bases. The CDR3 covers 17 residues. V dropped 4 bases and J dropped 1; count of bases not matched to a gene: 9. Germline V gene data show CDR1 as LNHDA and CDR2 as SQIVND (reference sequence). The CDR3 nucleotides are TGTGCCAGTAGTAAAACCGGGACAGGGTCTGGCACAGATACGCAGTATTTT. It specifies CASSKTGTGSGTDTQYF.

This clonotype occurred many times. This chain uses TRBV3-1 with TRBJ1-5; D is unclear. The CDR3 contains 13 residues. The germline V gene encodes CDR1 LGHDT and CDR2 YNNKEL (reference sequence). Trimming shortened V by 3 bases and J by 1 base, and 4 bases separated the two germline ends. The CDR3 sequence is CASSHGSNQPQHF. The CDR3 DNA is TGTGCCAGCAGCCACGGGAGCAATCAGCCCCAGCATTTT.

This clonotype showed up many times. V is TRBV20-1 and J is TRBJ1-5, with D unresolved. Germline V gives CDR1 DFQATT, CDR2 SNEGSKA (reference sequence). The CDR3 consists of 14 residues. V was pared by 3 bases and J by 4 bases, with 13 bases between. CDR3 sequence reads: CSASPGFGNQPQHF. In DNA form, the CDR3 reads TGCAGTGCTAGTCCGGGGTTTGGAAATCAGCCCCAGCATTTT.

CDR3 in amino acids: CASSYSDRGRDTEAFF. The CDR3, as DNA: TGTGCCAGCAGCTACTCAGACAGGGGGAGGGACACTGAAGCTTTCTTT. V is TRBV28 and J is TRBJ1-1; TRBD1 matches 9 bases. Germline V gene sequence: CDR1 MDHEN, CDR2 SYDVKM. J lost 3 bases, V lost 6 bases, and 11 bases had no gene match. The CDR3 totals 16 residues.

This clonotype was observed many times. This chain uses TRBV9 with TRBJ2-5, with 13 bases that match TRBD2. CDR3 length equals 17 residues. J was trimmed by 5 bases and V by 0 bases; bases with no gene match: 7. Germline assignment: CDR1 SGDLS and CDR2 YYNGEE. As DNA, the CDR3 is TGTGCCAGCAGCGTAGGGACTAGCGGGAGAAGTTGGGAGACCCAGTACTTC. Protein: CASSVGTSGRSWETQYF.

V gene TRBV7-9 combines with J gene TRBJ2-7; D gene unclear. The CDR3 covers 15 residues. Germline-derived CDR1 and CDR2 are SEHNR and FQNEAQ (reference sequence). The germline V and J ends were trimmed by 3 bases and 0 bases, with 12 bases remaining between them. CDR3 DNA: TGTGCCAGCAGCTTTAACCAGGCAGTCTCCTACGAGCAGTACTTC. Translating gives CASSFNQAVSYEQYF.

This sequence joins TRBV14 and TRBJ2-5; tentatively, D is TRBD1 (6 bases). The CDR3 spans 14 residues. Germline V gene sequence: CDR1 SGHDN, CDR2 FVKESK. The V gene lost 2 bases and the J gene lost 4 bases, with 11 bases spanning the gap. In DNA, the CDR3 is TGTGCCAGCAGCCAAACACTAGGGGGAGAGACCCAGTACTTC. It codes for CASSQTLGGETQYF.

This clonotype came up once. The V call is TRBV29-1, the J call TRBJ2-1; 16 bases line up with TRBD2. Trimming took 5 bases from V and 6 from J; bases not matched to a gene: 13. The CDR3 totals 18 residues. CDR1 is SQVTM and CDR2 is ANQGSEA in the germline V gene. The CDR3 DNA reads TGCAGCGTTCCGGGACTAGCGGGGGGGATCCGGGTTCGCAATGAGCAGTTCTTC. Translating it yields CSVPGLAGGIRVRNEQFF.

This clonotype was detected many times. The chain has TRBV5-5 and TRBJ1-1; 7 bases are a match to TRBD1. Per the germline V gene, CDR1 is SGHKS and CDR2 is YYEKEE (reference sequence). This CDR3 is built from 15 residues. Trimming cost V 4 bases and J 3 bases; bases outside gene matches: 9. CDR3 sequence: CASSPRDSVYTEAFF. Here the CDR3 DNA reads TGTGCCAGCAGCCCCCGGGACAGCGTATACACTGAAGCTTTCTTT.

This clonotype was seen more than once but under ten times. The rearrangement uses TRBV6-1 and TRBJ1-5, with a possible D match to TRBD1 (5 bases). Germline V gives CDR1 MNHNS, CDR2 SASEGT. V was shortened by 3 bases and J by 6 bases, with 24 bases between the two germline ends. The CDR3 sequence is 18 residues long. CDR3 DNA: TGTGCCAGCAGTGATTTCAACTCGGGCCTCACTAGGGGTCAGCCCCAGCATTTT. Encoded protein: CASSDFNSGLTRGQPQHF.

The gene calls are TRBV7-2 and TRBJ2-7; D is undetermined. Germline CDR1 is SGHTA and CDR2 is FQGNSA. This CDR3 spans 13 amino acids. V was shortened by 1 base and J by 4 bases, with 8 bases between the two germline ends. CDR3 loop: CASSLEYGYEQYF. In DNA, the CDR3 is TGTGCCAGCAGCTTAGAGTACGGTTACGAGCAGTACTTC.

This clonotype was detected ten times or more. The genes are TRBV20-1 and TRBJ1-2; weak D call: TRBD1 (5 bases). The V gene lost 4 bases and the J gene lost 4 bases, with 10 bases spanning the gap. The CDR3 runs to 12 residues. Germline V CDR1 and CDR2: DFQATT, SNEGSKA (reference sequence). The CDR3 reads CSANQGSYGYTF. For the CDR3, the DNA is TGCAGTGCTAATCAGGGAAGCTATGGCTACACCTTC.

The V call is TRBV6-1, the J call TRBJ1-2; maybe TRBD1 (5 bases). V shed 7 bases and J shed 5 bases, with 14 bases lying between them. Germline lookup yields CDR1 MNHNS and CDR2 SASEGT. The CDR3 runs to 13 residues. CDR3 protein: CASTPRGGYGYTF. CDR3 nucleotide sequence: TGTGCCAGCACCCCCCGGGGGGGATATGGCTACACCTTC.

In this sample, this clonotype turned up a few times. The chain uses TRBV19 and TRBJ2-3; TRBD1 agrees at 9 bases. Germline loops: CDR1 LNHDA, CDR2 SQIVND (reference sequence). V dropped 10 bases and J dropped 1; count of bases not matched to a gene: 3. This CDR3 is 13 amino acids long. CDR3 in DNA: TGTGCCACCCGACAGGGGGGCACAGATACGCAGTATTTT. Its translation is CATRQGGTDTQYF.

The table lists this clonotype with many counts. The CDR3 is CASSQVLAGGPDTQYF. CDR3 sequence (DNA): TGTGCCAGCAGCCAAGTCTTGGCGGGGGGCCCAGATACGCAGTATTTT. This rearrangement joins TRBV14 to TRBJ2-3, with TRBD2 matching 8 bases. The J segment lost 4 bases and the V segment lost 1 base, leaving 7 bases of the junction unmatched. This CDR3 region has 16 residues. Germline CDR1 and CDR2: SGHDN and FVKESK. The complete variable domain, with remaining parts taken from reference TRBV14 and TRBJ2-3, reads EAGVTQFPSHSVIEKGQTVTLRCDPISGHDNLYWYRRVMGKEIKFLLHFVKESKQDESGMPNNRFLAERTGGTYSTLKVQPAELEDSGVYFCASSQVLAGGPDTQYFGPGTRLTVL.

This clonotype showed up many times. The genes are TRBV7-3 and TRBJ2-2; D is ambiguous. CDR1 and CDR2 (germline): SGHTA, FQGTGA. V was clipped by 4 bases and J by 6 bases, with 18 bases between them. The CDR3 has 16 amino acids. The CDR3 coding sequence is TGTGCCAGCAGCTCGAATCAAAACGCCCAAGCCGGGGAGCTGTTTTTT. It translates to CASSSNQNAQAGELFF.

This clonotype was counted at least ten times. This chain links TRBV11-2 with TRBJ2-5; D may match TRBD1 or TRBD2 (6 bases each). V was cut by 5 bases and J by 0 bases, with 28 bases left in between. CDR1 SGHAT and CDR2 FQNNGV come from the germline V gene. CDR3 length equals 20 residues. The CDR3 spells CASSLPQGLSGSPYQETQYF. The CDR3 DNA reads TGTGCCAGCAGCCTGCCACAGGGCCTTAGCGGAAGCCCGTACCAAGAGACCCAGTACTTC.

This clonotype was picked up many times. This chain links TRBV5-6 with TRBJ1-1; unclear D gene. CDR1 and CDR2 (germline): SGHDT, YYEEEE. V was shortened by 2 bases and J by 1 base, with 9 bases between the two germline ends. This CDR3 is built from 14 residues. This chain's CDR3 is CASSLGRGNTEAFF. CDR3 bases: TGTGCCAGCAGCTTAGGTCGGGGGAACACTGAAGCTTTCTTT.

There are many counts of this clonotype. This chain connects TRBV3-1 to TRBJ1-2; the D is unclear. CDR1 is LGHDT, CDR2 YNNKEL, per germline (reference sequence). Trimming removed 0 bases at V and 0 bases at J, with 8 bases between. The CDR3 totals 15 residues. The CDR3 loop reads CASSQDPGANYGYTF. The CDR3 DNA reads TGTGCCAGCAGCCAAGATCCAGGAGCTAACTATGGCTACACCTTC.

This clonotype was seen ten or more times. The chain is built from TRBV20-1 and TRBJ2-4; D may be TRBD1 or TRBD2 (5 bases each). This CDR3 is built from 15 residues. V lost 3 bases, J lost 2 bases, and 14 bases lay in between. Germline V gene data show CDR1 as DFQATT and CDR2 as SNEGSKA (reference sequence). The CDR3 DNA reads as TGCAGTGCTAGGGGACGGGCAGTGACCAAAAACATTCAGTACTTC. Translated: CSARGRAVTKNIQYF.

Many counts were recorded for this clonotype. The V gene is TRBV28, the J gene TRBJ1-1; 8 bases fit TRBD1. J lost 10 bases, V lost 10 bases, and 8 bases had no gene match. CDR1 and CDR2 from the germline V gene are MDHEN and SYDVKM. The CDR3 runs 11 residues. The chain's CDR3 is CATQGAFGAFF. The CDR3 DNA sequence: TGTGCCACCCAGGGGGCCTTTGGAGCTTTCTTT.

In the case of this clonotype: A much larger clone differs from this one at a single base, so this may be a read error. V usage is TRBV14 and J usage is TRBJ2-5; D may be TRBD2 (5 bases). The CDR3 loop spans 14 amino acids. Looked up from germline, CDR1 is SGHDN and CDR2 is FVKESK. The CDR3 is CASSQPGYQEAQYF. Here the CDR3 DNA reads TGTGCCAGCAGCCAACCGGGGTACCAAGAGGCCCAGTACTTC.

Many counts were recorded for this clonotype. The CDR3 DNA sequence: TGTGCCAGCAGCCCTGAGGGCGGTGCTTCTAGCACAGATACGCAGTATTTT. It codes for CASSPEGGASSTDTQYF. The gene calls are TRBV27 and TRBJ2-3; D may be TRBD2 (5 bases). Germline V gene lookup returns CDR1 MNHEY and CDR2 SMNVEV (reference sequence). V was shortened by 6 bases and J by 0 bases, with 19 bases between the two germline ends. This CDR3 region has 17 residues.

In its sample, this clonotype was seen many times. CDR3 nucleotides: TGCAGTGCTAGTCCCGAGGGACAGCGACCTACTAACTATGGCTACACCTTC. This codes for CSASPEGQRPTNYGYTF. V is TRBV20-1 and J is TRBJ1-2; 7 nucleotides line up with TRBD1. With V trimmed by 3 bases and J by 0 bases, 13 bases remained unmatched. This CDR3 comprises 17 residues. Germline CDR1 and CDR2: DFQATT and SNEGSKA (reference sequence).

This clonotype was recorded at least ten times. This sequence joins TRBV20-1 and TRBJ1-5, with TRBD1 matching over 12 bases. Looked up from germline, CDR1 is DFQATT and CDR2 is SNEGSKA (reference sequence). Trimming cost V 4 bases and J 6 bases; bases outside gene matches: 7. This CDR3 is built from 15 residues. CDR3 region: CSAILGTGGSQPQHF. The CDR3 DNA follows: TGCAGTGCTATACTCGGGACAGGGGGCAGTCAGCCCCAGCATTTT.

This clonotype was seen repeatedly, ten times or more. This chain connects TRBV12-5 to TRBJ2-2; 14 positions agree with TRBD2. The J segment lost 2 bases and the V segment lost 6 bases, leaving 11 bases of the junction unmatched. CDR1 and CDR2 from the germline V gene are LGHNT and FRNRAP. The CDR3 length is 19 residues. The CDR3 region has the DNA TGTGCTAGTGGCATCACCAGACTAGCGGGAGGGCCTAACACCGGGGAGCTGTTTTTT. Its protein is CASGITRLAGGPNTGELFF.

This chain links TRBV19 with TRBJ2-5; TRBD2 matches at 7 bases. The CDR3 is made up of 12 amino acids. Looked up from germline, CDR1 is LNHDA and CDR2 is SQIVND (reference sequence). With V trimmed by 9 bases and J by 9 bases, 10 bases remained unmatched. The CDR3 loop is CASSGASLSQYF. The DNA of the CDR3 is TGTGCCAGCAGCGGGGCTAGTCTGTCCCAGTACTTC.

The genes are TRBV5-6 and TRBJ1-2; D remains unclear. Looked up from germline, CDR1 is SGHDT and CDR2 is YYEEEE. Trimming stripped 3 bases from V and 2 bases from J, with 14 bases between. The length of the CDR3 is 15 residues. CDR3 sequence: CASSSAGYINYGYTF. CDR3 nucleotides: TGTGCCAGCAGCTCCGCGGGGTATATAAACTATGGCTACACCTTC.